This T cell receptor beta chain was documented in a study of blood T cells in healthy people across ages. For the second PCR, which ran for roughly 7 to 11 cycles, a sample-barcoded 5' primer and a J-beta primer mix were used. In TCRdb, the 5' RACE reads were re-called with MiXCR into one record per CDR3 protein. The data contain about 570,000 distinct CDR3 sequences, 27% of them singletons. CDR3 length equals 13 residues. With V trimmed by 2 bases and J by 10 bases, 6 bases remained unmatched. CDR1 is SGHDT and CDR2 is YYEEEE in the germline V gene. This chain uses TRBV5-6 with TRBJ2-5; 9 bases agree with TRBD1. The receptor comes from a woman aged 70 to 79 in good health. Sequencing was done on a sample of blood. The CDR3 reads CASSFRTGEDQYF. As DNA, the CDR3 is TGTGCCAGCAGCTTCAGGACAGGGGAGGACCAGTACTTC.